This TCR beta chain was identified in a study of T cells in localized non-small cell lung cancer. Sequencing was performed with immunoSEQ multiplex PCR; in TCRdb, only in-frame clones are kept and a portion is missing. Here the sample spans tens of thousands of clones, 90% to 95% being singletons. The CDR3 length is 17 residues. CDR1 and CDR2 from the germline V gene are SGHTS and YDEGEE. The V end lost 3 bases, the J end lost 1 base, and 19 bases lay between the germline ends. With regard to this clone: Its specificity is unknown.

General observations from the study: Uninvolved neighboring lung showed the greatest T cell clonality, exceeding tumor. Elevated circulating T cell density in blood was associated with longer overall survival. The study detected a median 57 of the top 100 tumor clones in adjacent lung.

This TCR was recovered from a female donor older than 55 with stage I lung adenocarcinoma. The sequenced sample was peripheral blood, obtained before any cancer treatment. J is TRBJ1-1 and V is TRBV5-8, with D tentatively TRBD1 (5 bases). In DNA form, the CDR3 reads TGTGCCAGCAGCTCCCCTAGGGGTGAAGCCTCGAACACTGAAGCTTTCTTT. The encoded protein is CASSSPRGEASNTEAFF.